This T cell receptor (beta chain) was recorded in a study of T cell responses to AZD1222 COVID-19 vaccine. Overall study context: Doses given second, at about 4 or about 12 weeks, were pooled.

The sample holds one count of this clone. Its antigen is currently unknown. Notes on the study in general: Once two AZD1222 doses were given, Spike-specific TCR breadth and depth went up.

Assay used: immunoSEQ multiplex PCR; TCRdb lists only in-frame clones, some missing. The sample records roughly 120,000 clones, about 93% being singletons. Trimming took 0 bases from V and 4 from J, leaving 16 bases between them. Germline V CDR1 and CDR2: MNHEY, SVGEGT. This CDR3 has 17 amino acids. This sequence was found in an adult in good health. The source material was peripheral blood, sampled on day 0 of AZD1222 vaccination. The chain has TRBV6-2 or TRBV6-3 and TRBJ1-3, with a weak D call TRBD1 (6 bases). The CDR3 DNA is TGTGCCAGCAGTTACTCTGGTACAGGGCGGCCCGGAAACACCATATATTTT. Amino acids: CASSYSGTGRPGNTIYF.